The clone carrying this T cell receptor beta chain was counted once. Trimming took 3 bases from V and 7 from J; bases not matched to a gene: 7. This CDR3 comprises 15 residues. Next came a second PCR, run for about 7 to 12 cycles, which used a sample-barcoded 5' primer along with a J-beta primer mix. TCRdb reanalysed the 5' RACE reads using MiXCR and keeps one entry per CDR3 protein. Among about 800,000 distinct CDR3 sequences listed, roughly 60% were seen once. This entry belongs to a study of blood T cells in healthy people across ages. The J gene is TRBJ2-1, the V gene TRBV12-3 or TRBV12-4; 9 bases are a match to TRBD2. The receptor was derived from a man aged 25 to 45 in good health. Sequencing was done on a sample of blood. The CDR3 region has the DNA TGTGCCAGCAGTTTTTCTAGCGGGGCCCAAAATGAGCAGTTCTTC. Protein sequence: CASSFSSGAQNEQFF.